The text below deals with one T cell receptor beta chain. Its antigen is not identified. The data originate from a study of response to subunit inactivated influenza vaccine. General study findings and limits: With each seasonal influenza vaccination, the authors suggested, few new T cells are recruited.

Each CDR3 protein is one row after TCRdb ran MiXCR on the RT-PCR reads. The sample contains roughly 700,000 distinct CDR3 sequences, about 15% of which appear only once. The material was PBMCs from blood, obtained 14 days before vaccination. This clonotype was sampled from a man in his forties or fifties who received an inactivated influenza vaccine.

CDR3 in amino acids: CSVRTNTNTGELFF. The CDR3, as DNA: TGCAGCGTTAGGACAAACACAAACACCGGGGAGCTGTTTTTT. V is TRBV29-1 and J is TRBJ2-2; a possible D gene is TRBD1 (5 bases). The germline V gene has CDR1 SQVTM and CDR2 ANQGSEA. Trimming cost V 5 bases and J 2 bases, with 12 bases left between them. The CDR3 consists of 14 residues.